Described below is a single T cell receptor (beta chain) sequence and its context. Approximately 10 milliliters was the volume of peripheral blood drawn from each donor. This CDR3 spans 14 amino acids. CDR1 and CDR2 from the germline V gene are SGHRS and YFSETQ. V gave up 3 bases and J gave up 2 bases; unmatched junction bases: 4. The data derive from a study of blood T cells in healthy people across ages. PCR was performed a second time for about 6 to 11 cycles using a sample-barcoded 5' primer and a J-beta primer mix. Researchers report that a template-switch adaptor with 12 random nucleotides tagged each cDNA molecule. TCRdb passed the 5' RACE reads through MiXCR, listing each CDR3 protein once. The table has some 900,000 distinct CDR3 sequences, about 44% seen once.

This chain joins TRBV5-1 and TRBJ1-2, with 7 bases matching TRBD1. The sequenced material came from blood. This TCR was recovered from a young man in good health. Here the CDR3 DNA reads TGCGCCAGCAGCTCAGGGGGTAAAAACTATGGCTACACCTTC. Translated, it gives CASSSGGKNYGYTF.